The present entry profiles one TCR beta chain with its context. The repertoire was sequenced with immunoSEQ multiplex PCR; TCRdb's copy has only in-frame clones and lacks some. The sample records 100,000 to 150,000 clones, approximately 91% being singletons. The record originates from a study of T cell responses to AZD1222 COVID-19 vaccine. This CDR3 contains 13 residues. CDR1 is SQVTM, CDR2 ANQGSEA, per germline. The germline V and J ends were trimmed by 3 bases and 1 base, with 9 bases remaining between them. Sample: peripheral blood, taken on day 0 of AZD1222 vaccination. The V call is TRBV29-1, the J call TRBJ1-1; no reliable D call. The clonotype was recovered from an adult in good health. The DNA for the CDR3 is TGCAGCGTTGATTCAGGTCAGAACACTGAAGCTTTCTTT. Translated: CSVDSGQNTEAFF.